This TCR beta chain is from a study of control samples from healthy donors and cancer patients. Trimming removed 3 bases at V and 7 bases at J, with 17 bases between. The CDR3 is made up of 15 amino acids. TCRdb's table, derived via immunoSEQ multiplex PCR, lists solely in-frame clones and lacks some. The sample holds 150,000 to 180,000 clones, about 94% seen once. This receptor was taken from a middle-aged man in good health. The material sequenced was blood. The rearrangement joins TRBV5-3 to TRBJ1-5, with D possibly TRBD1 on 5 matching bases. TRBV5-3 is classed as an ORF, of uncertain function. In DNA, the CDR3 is TGTGCCAGAAGCTGGGGGGAGTTCTTCCGGCAGCCCCAGCATTTT. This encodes CARSWGEFFRQPQHF.